This is a list of T cell receptor beta chains from one sample in a study of cytomegalovirus exposure and HLA in healthy donors. Sequencing was performed with immunoSEQ multiplex PCR; in TCRdb, only in-frame clones are kept and a portion is missing. The table includes 150,000 to 200,000 clones, roughly 79% detected once. The sequenced sample consisted of PBMCs. The receptors shown here come from a man between 35 and 55 years old in good health and CMV-seronegative. CDR3s include the opening cysteine and the closing phenylalanine or tryptophan. D genes are given only for firm matches. Clone size is stated in some rows and not others, as once, few, many or a class when expanded.

j_call: TRBJ1-2; v_call: TRBV11-1; clone_size: .; d_call: TRBD1; cdr3_nt: TGTGCCAGCAGCCCCCGGGACAGGGACTATGGCTACACCTTC; cdr3_aa: CASSPRDRDYGYTF
j_call: TRBJ1-1; v_call: TRBV9; clone_size: .; d_call: TRBD1; cdr3_nt: TGTGCCAGCAGCCCCCTCGGACAGGGTTACAGTGAAGCTTTCTTT; cdr3_aa: CASSPLGQGYSEAFF
j_call: TRBJ2-3; v_call: TRBV7-2; clone_size: .; d_call: .; cdr3_nt: TGTGCCAGCAGCTTAGGGGTTCTCGTGGGCTACACAGATACGCAGTATTTT; cdr3_aa: CASSLGVLVGYTDTQYF
j_call: TRBJ2-7; v_call: TRBV27; clone_size: .; d_call: .; cdr3_nt: TGTGCCAGCAGCCCCCAGTGGGAGTTTCCCTACGAGCAGTACTTC; cdr3_aa: CASSPQWEFPYEQYF
j_call: TRBJ2-1; v_call: TRBV5-1; clone_size: .; d_call: TRBD2; cdr3_nt: TGCGCCAGCAGCTGGGGACTAGCGGGACCTCTTGGCAATGAGCAGTTCTTC; cdr3_aa: CASSWGLAGPLGNEQFF
j_call: TRBJ2-7; v_call: TRBV5-4; clone_size: .; d_call: TRBD2; cdr3_nt: TGTGCCAGCAGCTTCCCAATTGGGGGAGCGGGAGGAGACTACGAGCAGTACTTC; cdr3_aa: CASSFPIGGAGGDYEQYF
j_call: TRBJ2-7; v_call: TRBV7-9; clone_size: .; d_call: .; cdr3_nt: TGTTCCAGCAGCTTGCGGGTCTCCTACGAGCAGTACTTC; cdr3_aa: CSSSLRVSYEQYF
j_call: TRBJ1-1; v_call: TRBV20-1; clone_size: .; d_call: .; cdr3_nt: TGCAGTGCTTTTAGGAGTGAAGCTTTCTTT; cdr3_aa: CSAFRSEAFF
j_call: TRBJ2-2; v_call: TRBV2; clone_size: once; d_call: TRBD2; cdr3_nt: TGTGCCAGCAGTGGGGGGACTAATCGGGGCACCGGGGAGCTGTTTTTT; cdr3_aa: CASSGGTNRGTGELFF
j_call: TRBJ2-7; v_call: TRBV27; clone_size: .; d_call: TRBD1; cdr3_nt: TGTGCCAGCAGTCTACAGACAGGGGCCTCCTACGAGCAGTACTTC; cdr3_aa: CASSLQTGASYEQYF
j_call: TRBJ1-4; v_call: TRBV28; clone_size: few; d_call: TRBD1; cdr3_nt: TGTGCCAGCAGCTCCGGGACAGGGGCTGAAAAACTGTTTTTT; cdr3_aa: CASSSGTGAEKLFF
j_call: TRBJ1-1; v_call: TRBV25-1; clone_size: once; d_call: TRBD1; cdr3_nt: TGTGCCAGCAGTGACTCGACAGGGGTTACCACTGAAGCTTTCTTT; cdr3_aa: CASSDSTGVTTEAFF
j_call: TRBJ2-1; v_call: TRBV27; clone_size: .; d_call: TRBD2; cdr3_nt: TGTGCCAGCAGTTCCCTCTCCGGGCGGGAGAGTGACAATGAGCAGTTCTTC; cdr3_aa: CASSSLSGRESDNEQFF
j_call: TRBJ2-3; v_call: TRBV9; clone_size: .; d_call: .; cdr3_nt: TGTGCCAGCAGCCCCCCTTTGGGCTTATCCGGGAATACGCAGTATTTT; cdr3_aa: CASSPPLGLSGNTQYF
j_call: TRBJ2-1; v_call: TRBV27; clone_size: .; d_call: TRBD2; cdr3_nt: TGTGCCAGCAGCTCACCGTCAGCGGGAGGGAGAGCTCGCGTCAATGAGCAGTTCTTC; cdr3_aa: CASSSPSAGGRARVNEQFF
j_call: TRBJ1-2; v_call: TRBV6-5; clone_size: .; d_call: TRBD1; cdr3_nt: TGTGCCAGCAGTTACCTTTTGAGGGGACAGGGGGGCTACACCTTC; cdr3_aa: CASSYLLRGQGGYTF
j_call: TRBJ2-2; v_call: TRBV6-5; clone_size: .; d_call: TRBD1; cdr3_nt: TGTGCCAGCCGACGGGACAGGCACACCGGGGAGCTGTTTTTT; cdr3_aa: CASRRDRHTGELFF
j_call: TRBJ1-1; v_call: TRBV7-9; clone_size: .; d_call: .; cdr3_nt: TGTGCCAGCATGACAGCGAACACTGAAGCTTTCTTT; cdr3_aa: CASMTANTEAFF
j_call: TRBJ2-5; v_call: TRBV19; clone_size: .; d_call: TRBD1; cdr3_nt: TGTGCCAGTAGTACGGGGCGACAGGGGAAGACCCAGTACTTC; cdr3_aa: CASSTGRQGKTQYF
j_call: TRBJ2-6; v_call: TRBV12-2; clone_size: .; d_call: .; cdr3_nt: TGTGCAAGTCGCTTGGGGGGGGGTTTTGGGGCCAACGTCCTGACTTTC; cdr3_aa: CASRLGGGFGANVLTF
j_call: TRBJ2-3; v_call: TRBV5-4; clone_size: .; d_call: .; cdr3_nt: TGTGCCAGCAGCTTGGAGTCGACTCGCCTCACAGATACGCAGTATTTT; cdr3_aa: CASSLESTRLTDTQYF
j_call: TRBJ2-2; v_call: TRBV4-2; clone_size: .; d_call: TRBD1; cdr3_nt: TGTGCCAGCAGAGTTGACAGGGGGGGCACCGGGGAGCTGTTTTTT; cdr3_aa: CASRVDRGGTGELFF
j_call: TRBJ1-1; v_call: TRBV21-1; clone_size: .; d_call: .; cdr3_nt: TGTGCCAGCAGCACCCGACAGGAAACGAACACTGAAGCTTTCTTT; cdr3_aa: CASSTRQETNTEAFF
j_call: TRBJ2-7; v_call: TRBV30; clone_size: .; d_call: .; cdr3_nt: TGTGCCTGGAGTCGGGTTTCATCTTACGAGCAGTACTTC; cdr3_aa: CAWSRVSSYEQYF
j_call: TRBJ1-1; v_call: TRBV7-8; clone_size: .; d_call: .; cdr3_nt: TGTGCCAGCAGCGCCGGGAACATGTTTAGGGAAGCTTTCTTT; cdr3_aa: CASSAGNMFREAFF
j_call: TRBJ1-6; v_call: TRBV25-1; clone_size: .; d_call: .; cdr3_nt: TGTGCCAGCAGTTTCCCGACAGATAATTCACCCCTCCACTTT; cdr3_aa: CASSFPTDNSPLHF
j_call: TRBJ2-7; v_call: TRBV10-2; clone_size: few; d_call: .; cdr3_nt: TGCGCCAGCAGGGACAACTCCTACGAGCAGTACTTC; cdr3_aa: CASRDNSYEQYF
j_call: TRBJ2-7; v_call: TRBV4-2; clone_size: few; d_call: TRBD1; cdr3_nt: TGTGCCAGCAGCCAAGTGATCGGGACAGGGGGGTTCGAGCAGTACTTC; cdr3_aa: CASSQVIGTGGFEQYF
j_call: TRBJ1-2; v_call: TRBV5-1; clone_size: .; d_call: TRBD1; cdr3_nt: TGCGCCAGCAGCTTGGCCCCCGGGACAGGCTATGTCTACACCTTC; cdr3_aa: CASSLAPGTGYVYTF
j_call: TRBJ2-2; v_call: TRBV18; clone_size: .; d_call: .; cdr3_nt: TGTGCCAGCTCACCCTTTACAACCGGGGAGCTGTTTTTT; cdr3_aa: CASSPFTTGELFF
j_call: TRBJ1-1; v_call: TRBV7-2; clone_size: .; d_call: TRBD1; cdr3_nt: TGTGCCAGCAGCTTGACAGGGGCGGGCACTGAAGCTTTCTTT; cdr3_aa: CASSLTGAGTEAFF
j_call: TRBJ1-2; v_call: TRBV30; clone_size: .; d_call: .; cdr3_nt: TGTGCCTGCAAGACAGTCCTCTATGGCTACACCTTC; cdr3_aa: CACKTVLYGYTF
j_call: TRBJ1-2; v_call: TRBV6-1; clone_size: .; d_call: .; cdr3_nt: TGTGCCAGCAGTGAACGGGGCTATGGCTACACCTTC; cdr3_aa: CASSERGYGYTF
j_call: TRBJ1-1; v_call: TRBV2; clone_size: .; d_call: TRBD1; cdr3_nt: TGTGCCAGCAGTGACGACAGGGGGCTAGTGGGCACTGAAGCTTTCTTT; cdr3_aa: CASSDDRGLVGTEAFF
j_call: TRBJ2-1; v_call: TRBV19; clone_size: .; d_call: TRBD2; cdr3_nt: TGTGCCAGTAGTCTCTCTCCCCCGGGACTAGCGGATTCCTACAATGAGCAGTTCTTC; cdr3_aa: CASSLSPPGLADSYNEQFF
j_call: TRBJ2-1; v_call: TRBV10-1; clone_size: .; d_call: TRBD2; cdr3_nt: TGCGCCAGCAGCCTTCTAGCGGGAGAAGAGCAGTTCTTC; cdr3_aa: CASSLLAGEEQFF